A selection of T cell receptor beta chains follows, all from one sample in a study of blood T cell repertoires in COVID-19. Generated by immunoSEQ multiplex PCR, the TCRdb table keeps only in-frame clones and is missing some. This table holds fewer than 200,000 clones, approximately 79% found once. The source material was peripheral blood. The receptors were gathered from an elderly woman with acute or convalescent COVID-19. Both conserved end residues are part of each CDR3.

>TRBJ2-7|TRBV15
CATSRDRGGVSYEQYF
>TRBJ1-6|TRBV28
CASSLTGFNSPLHF
>TRBJ2-1|TRBV2
CASSPGTSGSYNEQFF
>TRBJ1-1|TRBV27
CASLTYQGLNTEAFF
>TRBJ2-5|TRBV10-1
CASSESGLETQYF
>TRBJ1-1|TRBV30
CACSRPGGDRTEAFF
>TRBJ2-6|TRBV19
CASSITAGANVLTF
>TRBJ1-3|TRBV19
CASHHTGSSGNTIYF
>TRBJ1-3|TRBV7-9
CASSLYPHTIYF
>TRBJ1-1|TRBV10-1
CASRATGVGTEAFF
>TRBJ2-5|TRBV2
CASNGGTPWGETQYF
>TRBJ2-2|TRBV11-3
CASSSPGQGYTGELFF
>TRBJ2-5|TRBV4-1
CASSLVFRETQYF
>TRBJ2-5|TRBV4-3
CASSQDHRSGETQYF
>TRBJ1-6|TRBV2
CASSEGQAPLNSPLHF
>TRBJ2-7|TRBV6-5
CASGTGFYEQYF
>TRBJ1-2|TRBV29-1
CSVAPGQGGYGYTF
>TRBJ2-7|TRBV28
CASSLKPGQRAWGSSYEQYF
>TRBJ2-7|TRBV29-1
CSVAVNYEQYF
>TRBJ2-1|TRBV19
CASRPGQGANEQFF
>TRBJ2-5|TRBV5-4
CASSLRGSETQYF
>TRBJ1-2|TRBV9
CASSSGGIANYGYTF
>TRBJ2-7|TRBV28
CASRDAGEGEQYF
>TRBJ1-6|TRBV10-1
CASSARENSPLHF
>TRBJ2-1|TRBV7-3
CASSSQGTVGNEQFF
>TRBJ1-3|TRBV7-2
CASSFEGQVGNTIYF